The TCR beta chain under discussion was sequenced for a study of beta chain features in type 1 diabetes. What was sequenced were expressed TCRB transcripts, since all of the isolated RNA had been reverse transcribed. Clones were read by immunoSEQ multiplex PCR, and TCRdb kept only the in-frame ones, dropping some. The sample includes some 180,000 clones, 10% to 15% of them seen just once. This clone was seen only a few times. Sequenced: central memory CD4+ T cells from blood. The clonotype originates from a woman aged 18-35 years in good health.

This chain's CDR3 is CASSPLQLGGGQPQHF. The CDR3 nucleotides read TGTGCCAGCAGTCCCCTCCAATTGGGGGGAGGGCAGCCCCAGCATTTT. The rearrangement joins TRBV28 to TRBJ1-5; D is possibly TRBD1 (5 bases). The V gene's germline CDR1 is MDHEN and CDR2 SYDVKM. CDR3 length: 16 residues. The V and J ends lost 5 bases and 7 bases respectively, with 21 bases between them.